A selection of T cell receptor beta chains follows, all from one sample in a study of cytomegalovirus exposure and HLA in healthy donors. Generated by immunoSEQ multiplex PCR, the TCRdb table keeps only in-frame clones and is missing some. The sample has some 150,000 clones, around 84% seen once. The source material was PBMCs. The receptor source for this set is a boy aged 2 to 9 in good health and CMV-seronegative. The CDR3 runs from the conserved cysteine through the conserved F or W. The order of the fields is D gene, V gene, J gene, clone size, CDR3 DNA, CDR3 protein. The D gene is left open where the match is weak. Only some rows state a clone size, as once, few, many or a class for expanded clones.

d_gene: TRBD1
v_gene: TRBV14
j_gene: TRBJ2-7
abundance: NA
CDR3nt: TGTGCCAGCAGCCAAGCTCGGGGACAGAAAAACTACGAGCAGTACTTC
CDR3aa: CASSQARGQKNYEQYF

d_gene: NA
v_gene: TRBV21-1
j_gene: TRBJ1-6
abundance: NA
CDR3nt: TGTGCCAGCATTTTCAGTGGTTCCAGGGGCCCCCCCTATAATTCACCCCTCCACTTT
CDR3aa: CASIFSGSRGPPYNSPLHF

d_gene: TRBD2
v_gene: TRBV11-3
j_gene: TRBJ2-1
abundance: NA
CDR3nt: TGTGCCAGCAGCCCCGGGCTAGCGGGGGACAATGAGCAGTTCTTC
CDR3aa: CASSPGLAGDNEQFF

d_gene: NA
v_gene: TRBV12-5
j_gene: TRBJ2-3
abundance: NA
CDR3nt: TGTGCTAGTGGTTTGGGGATTGGAGCAGATACGCAGTATTTT
CDR3aa: CASGLGIGADTQYF

d_gene: NA
v_gene: TRBV10-3
j_gene: TRBJ1-4
abundance: NA
CDR3nt: TGTGCCATCAGTGAGTCGGGCTCCCTTGCAACTAATGAAAAACTGTTTTTT
CDR3aa: CAISESGSLATNEKLFF

d_gene: TRBD1
v_gene: TRBV5-6
j_gene: TRBJ1-5
abundance: few
CDR3nt: TGTGCCAGCAGCCCTGGACAGGGTAGGGATCAGCCCCAGCATTTT
CDR3aa: CASSPGQGRDQPQHF

d_gene: TRBD2
v_gene: TRBV4-2
j_gene: TRBJ2-1
abundance: NA
CDR3nt: TGTGCCAGCAGCCGAATCACGGGACTAGCGAAGAATGAGCAGTTCTTC
CDR3aa: CASSRITGLAKNEQFF

d_gene: TRBD1
v_gene: TRBV5-8
j_gene: TRBJ1-1
abundance: NA
CDR3nt: TGTGCCAGCAGCCCGACAGGGGACACTGAAGCTTTCTTT
CDR3aa: CASSPTGDTEAFF

d_gene: TRBD1
v_gene: TRBV14
j_gene: TRBJ1-2
abundance: NA
CDR3nt: TGTGCCAGCAGCCAAGATCTTGGATGGGGGACAGACGGCTACACCTTC
CDR3aa: CASSQDLGWGTDGYTF

d_gene: TRBD2
v_gene: TRBV28
j_gene: TRBJ2-4
abundance: NA
CDR3nt: TGTGCCAGCAGCCCGATTAGCGGGGGCGCCAACATTCAGTACTTC
CDR3aa: CASSPISGGANIQYF

d_gene: NA
v_gene: TRBV7-2
j_gene: TRBJ1-2
abundance: NA
CDR3nt: TGTGCCAGCAGCTTATCGGGAAGCTATGGCTACACCTTC
CDR3aa: CASSLSGSYGYTF

d_gene: NA
v_gene: TRBV10-1
j_gene: TRBJ2-7
abundance: NA
CDR3nt: TGCGCCAGCAGTGAGTCGGCAGAGCAGTACTTC
CDR3aa: CASSESAEQYF

d_gene: NA
v_gene: TRBV5-1
j_gene: TRBJ2-5
abundance: NA
CDR3nt: TGCGCCAGCAGCTTGGCGGGGGGCTGGGGGGAGACCCAGTACTTC
CDR3aa: CASSLAGGWGETQYF

d_gene: NA
v_gene: TRBV27
j_gene: TRBJ2-2
abundance: NA
CDR3nt: TGTGCCAGCAGTTTAGTCAGGGTAAACGCCGGGGAGCTGTTTTTT
CDR3aa: CASSLVRVNAGELFF

d_gene: TRBD2
v_gene: TRBV7-9
j_gene: TRBJ2-7
abundance: NA
CDR3nt: TGTGCCAGCAGCTTTGGGGAGCGGGAGAACGCTTACGAGCAGTACTTC
CDR3aa: CASSFGERENAYEQYF

d_gene: TRBD2
v_gene: TRBV7-9
j_gene: TRBJ2-1
abundance: NA
CDR3nt: TGTGCCAGCAAACTAACAGCGGGGGGGTACAATGAGCAGTTCTTC
CDR3aa: CASKLTAGGYNEQFF

d_gene: NA
v_gene: TRBV27
j_gene: TRBJ1-5
abundance: once
CDR3nt: TGTGCCAGCAGTTTACAGGGGAGGGCTCAGCCCCAGCATTTT
CDR3aa: CASSLQGRAQPQHF

d_gene: NA
v_gene: TRBV27
j_gene: TRBJ1-5
abundance: NA
CDR3nt: TGTGCCAGCAGTTTCGGGGGTAATCAGCCCCAGCATTTT
CDR3aa: CASSFGGNQPQHF

d_gene: NA
v_gene: TRBV5-6
j_gene: TRBJ2-7
abundance: NA
CDR3nt: TGTGCCAGCAGCTTGGCTCTCTACGAGCAGTACTTC
CDR3aa: CASSLALYEQYF

d_gene: NA
v_gene: TRBV19
j_gene: TRBJ1-1
abundance: NA
CDR3nt: TGTGCCAGTAGTCCAGTGTTCATTGGTGAAGCTTTCTTT
CDR3aa: CASSPVFIGEAFF

d_gene: TRBD2
v_gene: TRBV28
j_gene: TRBJ2-1
abundance: NA
CDR3nt: TGTGCCAGCAGTTTTTTCAAGCGGGAGATTGATGAGCAGTTCTTC
CDR3aa: CASSFFKREIDEQFF

d_gene: TRBD1
v_gene: TRBV19
j_gene: TRBJ1-5
abundance: NA
CDR3nt: TGTGCCAGTAGTACGTCGGCACAGGGGATACAGCCCCAGCATTTT
CDR3aa: CASSTSAQGIQPQHF

d_gene: TRBD2
v_gene: TRBV9
j_gene: TRBJ2-7
abundance: NA
CDR3nt: TGTGCCAGCAGCGTAGATGGCGGGAGTCATTACGTAGAGCAGTACTTC
CDR3aa: CASSVDGGSHYVEQYF

d_gene: NA
v_gene: TRBV5-6
j_gene: TRBJ1-1
abundance: NA
CDR3nt: TGTGCCAGCAGCTCCGAGAGATCAGGGAACACTGAAGCTTTCTTT
CDR3aa: CASSSERSGNTEAFF

d_gene: NA
v_gene: TRBV2
j_gene: TRBJ2-7
abundance: NA
CDR3nt: TGTGCCAGCAGTCCCCGGCGGGCCTCAGCGACCTACGAGCAGTACTTC
CDR3aa: CASSPRRASATYEQYF

d_gene: NA
v_gene: TRBV28
j_gene: TRBJ1-3
abundance: NA
CDR3nt: TGTGCCAGCAGTCTCAGGGGCTGGGGAAACACCATATATTTT
CDR3aa: CASSLRGWGNTIYF

d_gene: TRBD1
v_gene: TRBV18
j_gene: TRBJ1-2
abundance: NA
CDR3nt: TGTGCCAGCTCACGGATTGAGACAGGGGGCAACTATGGCTACACCTTC
CDR3aa: CASSRIETGGNYGYTF

d_gene: TRBD2
v_gene: TRBV4-2
j_gene: TRBJ2-3
abundance: NA
CDR3nt: TGTGCCAGCAGCCAGGGGACTAGCTATTCCTCAGATACGCAGTATTTT
CDR3aa: CASSQGTSYSSDTQYF

d_gene: NA
v_gene: TRBV7-2
j_gene: TRBJ1-4
abundance: NA
CDR3nt: TGTGCCAGCAGCTTGCCCAGACAGTCAGCAAATGAAAAACTGTTTTTT
CDR3aa: CASSLPRQSANEKLFF

d_gene: NA
v_gene: TRBV5-4
j_gene: TRBJ1-2
abundance: NA
CDR3nt: TGTGCCAGCAACCCGGGCGGGGTCGGAGTCGGCTATGGCTACACCTTC
CDR3aa: CASNPGGVGVGYGYTF

d_gene: TRBD2
v_gene: TRBV4-1
j_gene: TRBJ2-1
abundance: medium-sized
CDR3nt: TGCGCCAGCAGCCTGGGACTAGCGGGAGAAAGCTCCTACAATGAGCAGTTCTTC
CDR3aa: CASSLGLAGESSYNEQFF

d_gene: TRBD2
v_gene: TRBV28
j_gene: TRBJ2-7
abundance: NA
CDR3nt: TGTGCCAGCAGTTTGGATGGACTAGCGGGAGGCGAGCAGTACTTC
CDR3aa: CASSLDGLAGGEQYF

d_gene: TRBD2
v_gene: TRBV4-2
j_gene: TRBJ2-4
abundance: once
CDR3nt: TGTGCCAGCAGCCAAGAGACAACGGCGGGAGCGGGAAACATTCAGTACTTC
CDR3aa: CASSQETTAGAGNIQYF

d_gene: TRBD2
v_gene: TRBV7-9
j_gene: TRBJ2-1
abundance: NA
CDR3nt: TGTGCCAGCAGTCTGCCCGGGACTAGCGTATACAATGAGCAGTTCTTC
CDR3aa: CASSLPGTSVYNEQFF

d_gene: TRBD1
v_gene: TRBV4-3
j_gene: TRBJ2-4
abundance: NA
CDR3nt: TGCGCCAGCAGCCAAGAGGACAGGGTGACCAAAAACATTCAGTACTTC
CDR3aa: CASSQEDRVTKNIQYF

d_gene: NA
v_gene: TRBV5-1
j_gene: TRBJ2-2
abundance: few
CDR3nt: TGCGCCAGCAGCTCGGGACTTCGTACCGGGGAGCTGTTTTTT
CDR3aa: CASSSGLRTGELFF

d_gene: NA
v_gene: TRBV9
j_gene: TRBJ2-2
abundance: NA
CDR3nt: TGTGCCAGCAGCGTAGCAGCGGCCACACCCGGGGAGCTGTTTTTT
CDR3aa: CASSVAAATPGELFF

d_gene: TRBD2
v_gene: TRBV29-1
j_gene: TRBJ2-3
abundance: NA
CDR3nt: TGCAGCGTGAGGACTAGCGGGGGCACAGATACGCAGTATTTT
CDR3aa: CSVRTSGGTDTQYF